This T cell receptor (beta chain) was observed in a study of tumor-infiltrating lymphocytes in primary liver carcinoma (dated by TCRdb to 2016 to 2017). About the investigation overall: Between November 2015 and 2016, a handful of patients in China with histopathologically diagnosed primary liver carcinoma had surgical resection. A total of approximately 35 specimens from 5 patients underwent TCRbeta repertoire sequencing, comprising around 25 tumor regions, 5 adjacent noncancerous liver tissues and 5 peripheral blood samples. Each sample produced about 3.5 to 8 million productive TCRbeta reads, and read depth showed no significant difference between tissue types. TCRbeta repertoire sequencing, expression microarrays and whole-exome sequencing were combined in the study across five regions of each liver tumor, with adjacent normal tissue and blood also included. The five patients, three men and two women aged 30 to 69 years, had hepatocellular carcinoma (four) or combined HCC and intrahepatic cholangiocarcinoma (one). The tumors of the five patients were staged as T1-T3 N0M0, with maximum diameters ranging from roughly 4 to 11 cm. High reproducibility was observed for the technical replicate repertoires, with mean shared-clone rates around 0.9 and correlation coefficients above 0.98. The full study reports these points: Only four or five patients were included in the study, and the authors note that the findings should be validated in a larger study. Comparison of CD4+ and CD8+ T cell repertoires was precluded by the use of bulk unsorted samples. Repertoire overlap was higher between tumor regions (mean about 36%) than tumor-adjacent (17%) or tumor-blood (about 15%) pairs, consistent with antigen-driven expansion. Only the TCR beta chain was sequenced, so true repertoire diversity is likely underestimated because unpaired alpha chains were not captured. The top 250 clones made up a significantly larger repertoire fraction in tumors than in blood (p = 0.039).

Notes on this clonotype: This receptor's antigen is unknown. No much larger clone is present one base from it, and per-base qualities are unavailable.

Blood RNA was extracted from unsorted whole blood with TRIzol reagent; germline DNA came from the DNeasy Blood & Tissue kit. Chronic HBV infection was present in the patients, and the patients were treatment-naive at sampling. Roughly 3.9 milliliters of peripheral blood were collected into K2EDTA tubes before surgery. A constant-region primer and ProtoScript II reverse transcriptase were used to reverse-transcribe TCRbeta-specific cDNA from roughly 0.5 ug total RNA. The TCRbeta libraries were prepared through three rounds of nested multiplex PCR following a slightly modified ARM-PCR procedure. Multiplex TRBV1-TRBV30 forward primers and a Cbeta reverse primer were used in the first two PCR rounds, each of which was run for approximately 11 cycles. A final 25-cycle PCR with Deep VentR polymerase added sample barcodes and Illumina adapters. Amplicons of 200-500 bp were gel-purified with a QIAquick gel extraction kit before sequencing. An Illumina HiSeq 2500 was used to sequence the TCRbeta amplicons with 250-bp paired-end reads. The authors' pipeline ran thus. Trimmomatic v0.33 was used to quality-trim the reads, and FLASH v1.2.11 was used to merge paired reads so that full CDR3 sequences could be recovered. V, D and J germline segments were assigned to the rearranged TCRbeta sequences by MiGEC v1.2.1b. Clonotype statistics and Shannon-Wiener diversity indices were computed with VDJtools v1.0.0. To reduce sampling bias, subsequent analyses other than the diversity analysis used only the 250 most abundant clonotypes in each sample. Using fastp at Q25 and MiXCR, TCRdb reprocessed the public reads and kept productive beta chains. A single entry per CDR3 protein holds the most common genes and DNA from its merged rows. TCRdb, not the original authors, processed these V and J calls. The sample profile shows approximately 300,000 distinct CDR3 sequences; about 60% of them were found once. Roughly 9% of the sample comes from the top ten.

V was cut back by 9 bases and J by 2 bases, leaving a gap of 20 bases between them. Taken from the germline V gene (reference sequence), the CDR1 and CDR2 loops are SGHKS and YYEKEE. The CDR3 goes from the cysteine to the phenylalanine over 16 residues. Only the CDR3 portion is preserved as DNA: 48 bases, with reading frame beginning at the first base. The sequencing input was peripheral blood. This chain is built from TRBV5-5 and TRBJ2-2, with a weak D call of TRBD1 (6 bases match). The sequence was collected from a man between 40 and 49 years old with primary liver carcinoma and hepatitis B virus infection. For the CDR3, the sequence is CANSSSQGSNTGELFF. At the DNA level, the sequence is TGTGCCAATAGCTCCTCTCAGGGGAGTAACACCGGGGAGCTGTTTTTT.